This paragraph reports one T cell receptor (beta chain). The CDR3 has 15 amino acids. CDR1 is MDHEN, CDR2 SYDVKM, per germline. After removal of 5 bases from V and 8 bases from J, the junction contained 10 bases not matched to a gene. The data stem from a study of control samples from healthy donors and cancer patients. Sequencing used immunoSEQ multiplex PCR; TCRdb keeps in-frame clones, though not all of them. The sample comprises some 410,000 clones, about 93% of which are singletons, and 5.5% to 8% rests with the top ten. This receptor was obtained from a man aged 35-49 years with head and neck cancer. The chain recombines TRBV28 with TRBJ1-2; 11 nucleotides align to TRBD1. Input material: PBMCs. CDR3 region: CASSVPGQGVWGYTF. CDR3 nucleotide sequence: TGTGCCAGCAGTGTTCCGGGACAGGGGGTTTGGGGCTACACCTTC.